This T cell receptor (beta chain) came from a study of blood T cell repertoires in COVID-19 (dated by TCRdb to the early 2020s). With respect to the entire study: Samples covering the acute and convalescent phases of COVID-19 were provided by collaborators in the United States, Italy and Spain. Samples were obtained from the ongoing ImmuneRACE study (first 160 participants) and from over 1,000 subjects provided by 6 global collaborators. The prospective study material was composed of cDNA or gDNA derived from T cells, B-cell-depleted T cells, or PBMCs. Nearly every sample came with metadata listing a de-identified subject ID, COVID-19 status, age in years and sex. Deeply sampled blood TCRbeta repertoires from subjects exposed to, actively infected with, or recovered from COVID-19 were included in the dataset. Where HLA class I and class II types were available, the types were taken from metadata supplied by the sample provider, not from assay-based typing. The repertoires were released in a freely available public database meant as a resource for research on the immune response to SARS-CoV-2.

This clone was detected once. Which antigen it targets is not known. Base qualities are not provided; no much larger clone lies one nucleotide away. The collaborating institutions used their own protocols to collect whole blood in K2EDTA tubes. Collaborator samples were shipped for TCRbeta analysis as frozen whole blood, isolated PBMCs, or DNA extracted from either sample type. What the authors observed across the whole study: Clinical and demographic metadata were provided uncurated, with the amount varying by source and participant.

The junction shows trimming of 4 bases on V and 0 bases on J, plus 9 bases between the germline ends. The CDR3 runs 14 residues from the cysteine to the phenylalanine. Only the CDR3 portion is preserved as DNA: 42 bases, with reading frame beginning at the first base. Taken from the germline V gene, the CDR1 and CDR2 loops are SGHAT and FQNNGV. TCRbeta CDR3 regions were amplified from genomic DNA using the immunoSEQ Assay, a bias-controlled multiplex PCR. As for the original processing: The number of nucleated cells in each sample was estimated by amplification of reference gene primers within the assay. To quantify the absolute abundance of each unique TCRbeta CDR3 rearrangement, sequence reads were collapsed and filtered. Productive Simpson clonality was computed per sample as the square root of Simpson's diversity index over productive rearrangements. Sourced from immuneACCESS, this table was stored by TCRdb with only in-frame sequences that have V and J called. A share of the clones is absent; for the studies checked, an unresolved V gene accounts for under half, and the remainder has no known explanation. Clone size and the V and J calls come from that table; the DNA yielded D and trimming. For this sample there are about 250,000 clones; just under 85% appear just once. The top ten clonotypes cover around 6.5% of the sample.

Sequencing was done on a sample of peripheral blood. The sequence was collected from a woman aged 60 to 75 with active or convalescent COVID-19. The sequence links TRBV11-2 to TRBJ1-1; the D gene is not confidently resolved. DNA sequence: TGTGCCAGCAGCTCTCCTCGTTTGAACACTGAAGCTTTCTTT. Translated, it gives CASSSPRLNTEAFF.